This note documents a single TCR beta chain sequence. What it recognizes is unknown. The sample is drawn from a study of blood T cells in healthy people across ages. Study-level findings and limits: No one knew whether donors had CMV, which possibly confounded expanded clonotype changes. Without sorted subsets, naive and antigen-experienced compartments could not be conclusively compared. Strongly correlated with naive T cell percentage was TCR beta diversity.

Trimming stripped 7 bases from V and 0 bases from J, with 10 bases between. CDR3 length: 13 residues. Alongside a J-beta primer mix, a sample-barcoded 5' primer served in a second PCR lasting 7 to 11 cycles. Every individual sample yielded 2.5 million or more paired-end reads (each containing CDR3). MiXCR, run by TCRdb on the 5' RACE reads, gives a single entry per CDR3 protein. The sample includes around 990,000 distinct CDR3 sequences, about two fifths seen only once; the top ten take around 12%. This receptor was obtained from a man in his late teens or twenties in good health. The V gene is TRBV12-3 or TRBV12-4, the J gene TRBJ2-7; D gene unclear. The specimen sequenced was blood. This CDR3 reads CASKAENSYEQYF. The CDR3 DNA reads as TGTGCCAGCAAGGCAGAAAACTCCTACGAGCAGTACTTC.